This T cell receptor beta chain appears in the sequencing data of a study of T cell responses to AZD1222 COVID-19 vaccine. General study points: Clonal diversity was possibly underestimated, and white British individuals and females predominated among donors.

This CDR3 has 14 residues. Germline V gives CDR1 ENHRY, CDR2 SYGVKD. V was shortened by 9 bases and J by 7 bases, with 19 bases between the two germline ends. On this clone: Its matching antigen is unknown.

Generated by immunoSEQ multiplex PCR, the TCRdb table keeps only in-frame clones and is missing some. The sample consists of about 100,000 clones, around 90% of them appearing once. The sequence derives from an adult in good health. The source was peripheral blood, collected on day 0 of AZD1222 vaccination. The chain uses TRBV10-3 and TRBJ1-5, with D possibly TRBD1 on 5 matching bases. DNA for the CDR3: TGTGCCATAAAGAGGGCGCTGGGGGACCAGCCCCAGCATTTT. It specifies CAIKRALGDQPQHF.